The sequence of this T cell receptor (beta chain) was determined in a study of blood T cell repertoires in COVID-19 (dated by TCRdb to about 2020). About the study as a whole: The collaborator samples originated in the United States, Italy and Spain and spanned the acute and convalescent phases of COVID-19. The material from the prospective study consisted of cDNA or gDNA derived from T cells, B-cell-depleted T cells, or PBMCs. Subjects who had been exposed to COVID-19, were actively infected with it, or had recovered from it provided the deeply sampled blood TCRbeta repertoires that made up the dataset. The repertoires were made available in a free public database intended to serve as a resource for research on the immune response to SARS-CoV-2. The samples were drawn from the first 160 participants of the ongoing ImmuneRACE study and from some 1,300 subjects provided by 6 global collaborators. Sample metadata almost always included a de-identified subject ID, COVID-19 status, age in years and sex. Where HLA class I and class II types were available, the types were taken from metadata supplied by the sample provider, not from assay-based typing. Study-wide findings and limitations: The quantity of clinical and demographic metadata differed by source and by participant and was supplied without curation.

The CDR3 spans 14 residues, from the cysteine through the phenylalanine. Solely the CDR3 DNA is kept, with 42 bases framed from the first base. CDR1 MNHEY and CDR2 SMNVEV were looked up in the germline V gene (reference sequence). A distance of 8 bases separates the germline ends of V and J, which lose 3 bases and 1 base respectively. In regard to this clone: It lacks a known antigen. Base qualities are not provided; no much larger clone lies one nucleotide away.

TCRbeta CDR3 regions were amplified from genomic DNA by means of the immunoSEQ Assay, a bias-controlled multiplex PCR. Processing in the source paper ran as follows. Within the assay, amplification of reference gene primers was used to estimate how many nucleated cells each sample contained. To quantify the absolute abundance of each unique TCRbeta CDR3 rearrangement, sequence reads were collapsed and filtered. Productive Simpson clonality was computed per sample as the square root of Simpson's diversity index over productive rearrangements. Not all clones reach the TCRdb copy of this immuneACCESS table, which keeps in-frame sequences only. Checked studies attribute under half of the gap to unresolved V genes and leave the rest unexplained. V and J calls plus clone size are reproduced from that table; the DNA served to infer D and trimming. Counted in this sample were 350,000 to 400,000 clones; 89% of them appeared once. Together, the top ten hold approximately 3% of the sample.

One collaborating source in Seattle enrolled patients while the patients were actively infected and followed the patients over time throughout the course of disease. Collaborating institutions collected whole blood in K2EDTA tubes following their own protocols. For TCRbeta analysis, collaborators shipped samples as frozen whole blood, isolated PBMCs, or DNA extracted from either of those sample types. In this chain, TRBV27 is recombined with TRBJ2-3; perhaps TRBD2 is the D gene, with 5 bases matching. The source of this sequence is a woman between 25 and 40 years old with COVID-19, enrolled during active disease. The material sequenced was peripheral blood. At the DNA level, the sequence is TGTGCCAGCAGTTTTAAGAGGGGCACAGATACGCAGTATTTT. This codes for CASSFKRGTDTQYF.